The T cell receptor beta chain described here comes from a study of liver allograft versus peripheral blood T cells. Study information: Comparisons were made between T cell receptor repertoires found in transplanted livers and those circulating in recipients' peripheral blood.

A word on this clonotype: Its specificity is not known.

Study outcomes and limitations: Intragraft T cell receptor repertoires of liver allografts were reported to differ from peripheral blood repertoires.

TCRdb processed the reads anew with MiXCR; each CDR3 protein has one entry. The sample holds over 10,000 distinct CDR3 sequences; 15% to 20% are singletons and the top ten take about 12%. The germline V gene encodes CDR1 SGHTA and CDR2 FQGTGA. The CDR3 extends over 13 amino acids. V was pared by 5 bases and J by 5 bases, with 11 bases between. The chain joins TRBV7-3 to TRBJ2-3; D is uncertain. This sequence was found in a human patient who had a liver transplant. Some T cells may originate from the graft donor. CDR3 DNA: TGTGCCAGCAGCCAGCCTCCCGGAGATACGCAGTATTTT. Translating it yields CASSQPPGDTQYF.